This TCR beta chain was sequenced for a study of regulatory T cells in long-lasting Graves disease. Study background: Patients with persistent Graves' disease had over 5 years of antithyroid drugs and persistent TSH receptor antibodies.

This sample's time point: persistent/refractory GD, antithyroid drugs over 5 years with positive TRAb. After RNA was extracted from PBMCs, the TCR library was made from it. Construction of TCR beta libraries relied on iRepertoire HTBI primers and on Arm-PCR targeting CDR3 regions. Original methodology: Samples jointly harbored roughly 60 TRBV and 15 or so TRBJ segments. In TCRdb, the multiplex PCR reads were re-called with MiXCR into one record per CDR3 protein. V and J calls and clone size were set by TCRdb, not the authors. The sample consists of about 340,000 distinct CDR3 sequences, 15% to 20% of them appearing once. The table lists this clonotype with many counts. Its target is not known. Findings and limits, study-wide: Favored usage of TRBV28, TRBJ1-2 and TRBJ2-5 was recorded in persistent disease. Persistent Graves' patients had lower TCR diversity than newly diagnosed ones.

The germline CDR1 and CDR2 sequences are MNHEY and SMNVEV (reference sequence). The CDR3 loop spans 14 amino acids. V dropped 6 bases and J dropped 3; count of bases not matched to a gene: 8. The V gene is TRBV27, the J gene TRBJ2-7, with 7 bases identical to TRBD2. The sequencing here drew on peripheral blood mononuclear cells (PBMCs), taken when the disease was refractory, from a patient treated with antithyroid drugs. The sequence derives from a female donor with Graves disease. For the CDR3, the DNA is TGTGCCAGCAGCTTAGCGGGTATTCTCTACGAGCAGTACTTC. Amino acid sequence: CASSLAGILYEQYF.